This T cell receptor (beta chain) was sequenced in a study of cytotoxic CD8 clonotypes in ibrutinib-treated CLL. The V end was cut by 8 bases, the J end by 3 bases, with 10 bases between. The CDR3 has 12 amino acids. The germline V gene encodes CDR1 SGHVS and CDR2 FQNEAQ. Clones were read by immunoSEQ multiplex PCR, and TCRdb kept only the in-frame ones, dropping some. The table has approximately 210,000 clones, about 72% seen once. V gene TRBV7-8 combines with J gene TRBJ1-1; no reliable D call. The receptor was isolated from a human donor with chronic lymphocytic leukemia. Sequencing used PBMCs, obtained after 24 months of ibrutinib treatment. DNA of the CDR3: TGTGCCAGCGTTGGTTGGGACACTGAAGCTTTCTTT. Its translation is CASVGWDTEAFF.